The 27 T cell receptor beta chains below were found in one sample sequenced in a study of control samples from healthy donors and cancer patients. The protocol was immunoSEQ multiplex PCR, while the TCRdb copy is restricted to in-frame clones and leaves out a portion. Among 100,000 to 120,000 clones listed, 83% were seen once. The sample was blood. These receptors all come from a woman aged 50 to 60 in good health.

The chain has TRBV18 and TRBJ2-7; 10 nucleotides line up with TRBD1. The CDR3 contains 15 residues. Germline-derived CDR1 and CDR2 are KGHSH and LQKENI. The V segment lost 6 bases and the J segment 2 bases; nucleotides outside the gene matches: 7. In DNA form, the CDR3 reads TGTGCCAGCTCCTTAGGGACAGGGGACACCTACGAGCAGTACTTC. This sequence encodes CASSLGTGDTYEQYF. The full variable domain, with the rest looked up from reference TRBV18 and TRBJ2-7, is NAGVMQNPRHLVRRRGQEARLRCSPMKGHSHVYWYRQLPEEGLKFMVYLQKENIIDESGMPKERFSAEFPKEGPSILRIQQVVRGDSAAYFCASSLGTGDTYEQYFGPGTRLTVT.

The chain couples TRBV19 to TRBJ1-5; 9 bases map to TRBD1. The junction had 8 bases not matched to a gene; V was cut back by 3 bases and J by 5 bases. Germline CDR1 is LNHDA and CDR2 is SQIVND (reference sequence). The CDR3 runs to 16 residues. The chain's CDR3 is CASSMGTGWSHQPQHF. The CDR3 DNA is TGTGCCAGTAGTATGGGGACAGGGTGGTCGCATCAGCCCCAGCATTTT. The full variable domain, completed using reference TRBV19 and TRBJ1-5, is DGGITQSPKYLFRKEGQNVTLSCEQNLNHDAMYWYRQDPGQGLRLIYYSQIVNDFQKGDIAEGYSVSREKKESFPLTVTSAQKNPTAFYLCASSMGTGWSHQPQHFGDGTRLSIL.

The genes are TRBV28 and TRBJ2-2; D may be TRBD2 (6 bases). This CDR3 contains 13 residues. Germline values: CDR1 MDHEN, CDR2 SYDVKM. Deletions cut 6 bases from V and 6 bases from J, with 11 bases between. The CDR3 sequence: CASSPSGAGELFF. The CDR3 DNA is TGTGCCAGCAGCCCATCGGGGGCCGGGGAGCTGTTTTTT.

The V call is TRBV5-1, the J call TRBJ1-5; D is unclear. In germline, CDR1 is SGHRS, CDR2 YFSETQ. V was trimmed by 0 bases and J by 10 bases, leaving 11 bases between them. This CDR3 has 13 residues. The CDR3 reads CASSLDAGFPQHF. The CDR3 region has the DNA TGCGCCAGCAGCTTGGATGCTGGGTTCCCCCAGCATTTT. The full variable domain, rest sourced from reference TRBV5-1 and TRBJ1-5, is KAGVTQTPRYLIKTRGQQVTLSCSPISGHRSVSWYQQTPGQGLQFLFEYFSETQRNKGNFPGRFSGRQFSNSRSEMNVSTLELGDSALYLCASSLDAGFPQHFGDGTRLSIL.

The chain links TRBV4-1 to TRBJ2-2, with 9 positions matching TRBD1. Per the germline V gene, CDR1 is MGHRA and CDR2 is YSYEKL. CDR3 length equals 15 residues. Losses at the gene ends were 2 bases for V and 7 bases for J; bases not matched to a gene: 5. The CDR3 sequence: CASSQKDRGSGELFF. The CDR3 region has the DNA TGCGCCAGCAGCCAAAAGGACAGGGGAAGCGGGGAGCTGTTTTTT.

In DNA, the CDR3 is TGTGCCAGCAGCCCGACGGACAGTAGCACAGATACGCAGTATTTT. Translation: CASSPTDSSTDTQYF. The V call is TRBV5-6, the J call TRBJ2-3, with D possibly being TRBD1 (6 bases). Germline CDR1 reads SGHDT; CDR2 reads YYEEEE. Between the trimmed V and J ends, which lost 4 bases and 0 bases, there was a span of 12 bases. The CDR3 has 15 amino acids. Together with reference TRBV5-6 and TRBJ2-3, the CDR3 gives the full variable domain: DAGVTQSPTHLIKTRGQQVTLRCSPKSGHDTVSWYQQALGQGPQFIFQYYEEEERQRGNFPDRFSGHQFPNYSSELNVNALLLGDSALYLCASSPTDSSTDTQYFGPGTRLTVL.

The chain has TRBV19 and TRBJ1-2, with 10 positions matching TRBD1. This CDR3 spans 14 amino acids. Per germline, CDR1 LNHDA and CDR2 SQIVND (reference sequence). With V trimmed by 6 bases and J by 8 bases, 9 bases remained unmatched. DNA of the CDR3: TGTGCCAGTAGGCCCGGGACAGGGGATTGGGGCTACACCTTC. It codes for CASRPGTGDWGYTF. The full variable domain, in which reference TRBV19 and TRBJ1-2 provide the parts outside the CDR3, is DGGITQSPKYLFRKEGQNVTLSCEQNLNHDAMYWYRQDPGQGLRLIYYSQIVNDFQKGDIAEGYSVSREKKESFPLTVTSAQKNPTAFYLCASRPGTGDWGYTFGSGTRLTVV.

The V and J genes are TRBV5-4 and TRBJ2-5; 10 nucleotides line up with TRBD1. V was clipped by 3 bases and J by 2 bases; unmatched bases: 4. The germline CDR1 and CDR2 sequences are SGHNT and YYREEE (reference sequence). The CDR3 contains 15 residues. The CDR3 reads CASSSGDRGQETQYF. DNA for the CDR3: TGTGCCAGCAGCTCCGGGGACAGGGGACAAGAGACCCAGTACTTC.

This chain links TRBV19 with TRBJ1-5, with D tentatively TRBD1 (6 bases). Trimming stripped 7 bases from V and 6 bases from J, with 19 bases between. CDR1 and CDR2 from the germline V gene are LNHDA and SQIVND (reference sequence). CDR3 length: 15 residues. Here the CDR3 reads CASIPAGVEGQPQHF. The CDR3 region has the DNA TGTGCCAGTATCCCGGCAGGGGTGGAAGGTCAGCCCCAGCATTTT.

CDR3 region: CASSPQGVHEQYF. In DNA form, the CDR3 reads TGTGCCAGCAGCCCACAGGGGGTCCACGAGCAGTACTTC. This rearrangement joins TRBV11-2 to TRBJ2-7, with TRBD1 identical over 8 bases. The CDR3 runs to 13 residues. The ends lost 5 bases at V and 5 bases at J; junction bases unmatched: 5. Germline CDR1 SGHAT, CDR2 FQNNGV.

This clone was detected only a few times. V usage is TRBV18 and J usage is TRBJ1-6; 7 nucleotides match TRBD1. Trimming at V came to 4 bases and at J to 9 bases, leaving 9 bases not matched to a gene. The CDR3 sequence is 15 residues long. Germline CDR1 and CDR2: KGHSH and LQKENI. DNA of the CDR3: TGTGCCAGCTCACGTGCGGGACAGAGTGGTTCACCCCTCCACTTT. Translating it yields CASSRAGQSGSPLHF.

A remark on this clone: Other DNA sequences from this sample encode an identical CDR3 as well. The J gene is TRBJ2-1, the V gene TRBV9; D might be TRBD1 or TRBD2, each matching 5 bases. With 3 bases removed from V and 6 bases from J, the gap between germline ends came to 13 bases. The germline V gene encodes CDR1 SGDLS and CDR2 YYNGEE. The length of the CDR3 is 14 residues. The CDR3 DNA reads TGTGCCAGCAGCGCCGGGACCCGCGGCAATGAGCAGTTCTTC. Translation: CASSAGTRGNEQFF.

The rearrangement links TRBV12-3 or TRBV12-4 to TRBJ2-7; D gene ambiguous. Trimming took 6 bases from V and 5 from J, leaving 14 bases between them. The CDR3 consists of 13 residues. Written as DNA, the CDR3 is TGTGCCAGCAGGCCCACTTCGGGCCACGAGCAGTACTTC. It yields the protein CASRPTSGHEQYF.

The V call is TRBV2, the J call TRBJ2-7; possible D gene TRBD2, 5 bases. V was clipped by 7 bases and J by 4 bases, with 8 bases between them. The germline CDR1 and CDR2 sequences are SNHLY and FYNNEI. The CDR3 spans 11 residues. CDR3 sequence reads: CASTPGYEQYF. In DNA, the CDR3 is TGTGCCAGCACTCCGGGATACGAGCAGTACTTC.

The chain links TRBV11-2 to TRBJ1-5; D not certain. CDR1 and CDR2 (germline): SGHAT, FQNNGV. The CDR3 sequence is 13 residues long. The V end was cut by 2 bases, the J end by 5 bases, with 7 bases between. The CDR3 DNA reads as TGTGCCAGCAGCTTAAGAGGGTATCAGCCCCAGCATTTT. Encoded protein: CASSLRGYQPQHF.

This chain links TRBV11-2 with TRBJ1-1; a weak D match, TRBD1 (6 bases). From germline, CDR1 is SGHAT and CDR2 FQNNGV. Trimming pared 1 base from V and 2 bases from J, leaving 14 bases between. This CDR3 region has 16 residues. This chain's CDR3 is CASSLVGRGGNTEAFF. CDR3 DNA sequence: TGTGCCAGCAGCTTAGTAGGCAGGGGAGGAAACACTGAAGCTTTCTTT.

CDR3 coding DNA: TGTGCCAGCAGCTTAGAGGGCAGCGACGAGCAGTACTTC. Protein sequence: CASSLEGSDEQYF. The rearrangement joins TRBV7-2 to TRBJ2-7; D is undetermined. CDR3 size: 13 residues. V lost 1 base and J 5 bases, leaving 9 bases between the germline ends. Germline CDR1 reads SGHTA; CDR2 reads FQGNSA.

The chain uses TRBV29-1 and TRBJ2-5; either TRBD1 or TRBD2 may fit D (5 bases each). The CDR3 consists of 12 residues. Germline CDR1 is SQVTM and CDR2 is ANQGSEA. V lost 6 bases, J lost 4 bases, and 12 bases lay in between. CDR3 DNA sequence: TGCAGCGTGAACCGGGACGTAGAGACCCAGTACTTC. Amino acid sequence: CSVNRDVETQYF.

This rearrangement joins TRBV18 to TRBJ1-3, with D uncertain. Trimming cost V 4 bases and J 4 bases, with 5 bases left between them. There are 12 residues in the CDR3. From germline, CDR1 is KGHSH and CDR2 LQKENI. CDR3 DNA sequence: TGTGCCAGCTCACAGCGGGGAAACACCATATATTTT. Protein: CASSQRGNTIYF.

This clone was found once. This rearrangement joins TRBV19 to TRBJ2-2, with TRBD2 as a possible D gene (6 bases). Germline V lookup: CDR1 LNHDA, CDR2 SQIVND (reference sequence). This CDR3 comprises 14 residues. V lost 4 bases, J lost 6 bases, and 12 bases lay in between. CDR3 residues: CASSRGGEAGELFF. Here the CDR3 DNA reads TGTGCCAGTAGTAGAGGAGGGGAAGCCGGGGAGCTGTTTTTT.

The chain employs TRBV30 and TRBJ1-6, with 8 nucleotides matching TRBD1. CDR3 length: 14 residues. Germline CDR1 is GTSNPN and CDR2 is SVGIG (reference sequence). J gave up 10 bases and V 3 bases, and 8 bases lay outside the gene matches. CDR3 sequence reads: CAWRLQGGGSPLHF. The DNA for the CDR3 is TGTGCCTGGAGATTACAGGGGGGGGGCTCACCCCTCCACTTT.

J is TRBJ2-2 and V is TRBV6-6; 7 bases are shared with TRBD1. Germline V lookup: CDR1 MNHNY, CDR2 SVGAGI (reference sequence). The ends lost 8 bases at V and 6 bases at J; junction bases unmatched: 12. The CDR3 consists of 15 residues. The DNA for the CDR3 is TGTGCCAGCTTACCTTCGACAGGGACGGCCGGGGAGCTGTTTTTT. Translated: CASLPSTGTAGELFF.

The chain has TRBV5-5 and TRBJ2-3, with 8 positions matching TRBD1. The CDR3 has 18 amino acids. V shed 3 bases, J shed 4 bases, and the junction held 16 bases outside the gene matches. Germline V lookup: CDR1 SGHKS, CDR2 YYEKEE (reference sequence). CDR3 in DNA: TGTGCCAGCAGCTCCCTTTTCGGACAGGGAGGTATGGCAGATACGCAGTATTTT. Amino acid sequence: CASSSLFGQGGMADTQYF. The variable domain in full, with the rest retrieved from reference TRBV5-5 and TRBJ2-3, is DAGVTQSPTHLIKTRGQQVTLRCSPISGHKSVSWYQQVLGQGPQFIFQYYEKEERGRGNFPDRFSARQFPNYSSELNVNALLLGDSALYLCASSSLFGQGGMADTQYFGPGTRLTVL.

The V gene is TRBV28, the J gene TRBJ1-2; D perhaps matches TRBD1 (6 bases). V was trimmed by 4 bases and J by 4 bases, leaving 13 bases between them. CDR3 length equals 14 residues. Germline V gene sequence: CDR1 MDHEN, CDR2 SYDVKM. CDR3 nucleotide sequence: TGTGCCAGCAGTTGGGCAGGACAGCTCTATGGCTACACCTTC. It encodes CASSWAGQLYGYTF.

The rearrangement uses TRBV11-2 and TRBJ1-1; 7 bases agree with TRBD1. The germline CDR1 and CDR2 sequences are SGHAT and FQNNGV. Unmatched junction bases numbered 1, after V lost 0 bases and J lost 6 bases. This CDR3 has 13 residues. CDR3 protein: CASSLDQGAEAFF. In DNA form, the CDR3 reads TGTGCCAGCAGCTTAGATCAGGGGGCTGAAGCTTTCTTT.

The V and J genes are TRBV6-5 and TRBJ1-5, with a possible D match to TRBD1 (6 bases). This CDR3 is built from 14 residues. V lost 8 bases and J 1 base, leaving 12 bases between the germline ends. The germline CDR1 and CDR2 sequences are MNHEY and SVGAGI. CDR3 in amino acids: CASGTGISNQPQHF. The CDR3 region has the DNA TGTGCCAGCGGTACAGGGATAAGCAATCAGCCCCAGCATTTT.

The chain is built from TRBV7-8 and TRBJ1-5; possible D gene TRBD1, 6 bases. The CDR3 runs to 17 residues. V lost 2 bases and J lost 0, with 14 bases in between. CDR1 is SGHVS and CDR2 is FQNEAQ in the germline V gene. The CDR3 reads CASSLRLGAGSNQPQHF. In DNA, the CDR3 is TGTGCCAGCAGCTTACGGTTGGGGGCTGGTAGCAATCAGCCCCAGCATTTT.